This TCR beta chain was sequenced in a study of blood T cell repertoires in COVID-19. Authors' data handling: Amplifying reference gene primers gave estimates of nucleated cell counts. Some clones are missing from TCRdb's copy, which holds only in-frame ones; the method was immunoSEQ multiplex PCR. Clonal size and the V and J genes are those of that table, whereas D and trimming came from the DNA. The table lists 310,000 or so clones, roughly nine tenths of them singletons. Losses at the gene ends were 3 bases for V and 7 bases for J; bases not matched to a gene: 12. The CDR3 is made up of 17 amino acids. CDR1 and CDR2 from the germline V gene are SNHLY and FYNNEI. This clone has ten or more counts. In terms of age and location, participants ranged from roughly 18 to 100 years and lived in about 25 US areas.

The J gene is TRBJ2-2, the V gene TRBV2; 9 bases agree with TRBD1. Sequencing was carried out using PBMCs or T cells enriched from blood (not recorded which). This TCR was recovered from a woman aged 40 to 50 who had recovered from COVID-19. CDR3 sequence: CASSDQLRTGVDGELFF. For the CDR3, the DNA is TGTGCCAGCAGTGACCAACTGAGGACAGGGGTAGACGGGGAGCTGTTTTTT.